This paragraph covers one T cell receptor beta chain sequence. The table lists this clone with a count of one. Its antigen is currently not known. No base quality information exists; no much larger clone differs at one position. These data originate in a study of OX40 agonist ivuxolimab in advanced cancers. Concerning the study at large: Ivuxolimab, which targeted the costimulatory receptor OX40 (CD134), was an agonistic, fully human IgG2 monoclonal antibody. Intravenous ivuxolimab was administered to patients every 2 weeks at six dose levels: 0.01, 0.1, 0.3, 1.5, 3 and 10 mg/kg. Of the roughly 50 dose-escalation patients, hepatocellular carcinoma was present in approximately 20, melanoma in roughly 15, renal cell carcinoma in 9 and head and neck cancer in 9. In the dose-escalation cohort, 65% to 85% of patients were male, and the mean age was 60 years with a range of about 20 to 90. Prior anti-PD-1, anti-PD-L1 or anti-CTLA-4 therapy was permitted, and about 40% of dose-escalation patients had received checkpoint inhibitors. Three dose-escalation patients achieved partial responses, one with hepatocellular carcinoma and two with cutaneous melanoma. Peripheral TCRbeta sequencing aimed to test whether ivuxolimab altered TCR sequence diversity and caused clonal T-cell expansion. The paper reports the monotherapy dose-escalation portion (N of about 50 patients) of the phase I ivuxolimab trial. General conclusions and limits of the study: Low levels of normalized T-cell clonal expansion were also shown by some nonresponding patients. After ivuxolimab, CD8+ T cells had more expanded clones than CD4+ T cells on average. Clonal expansion of both CD4+ and CD8+ blood T cells was observed from baseline to week 6 at doses 0.1 to 3.0 mg/kg. Partial responders in the 0.1-3.0 mg/kg groups had among the lowest normalized peripheral clonal expansion, especially among CD8+ T cells. The antigen specificity of the peripheral T cells that underwent clonal expansion was not determined.

Patients with a history of autoimmune disease or receiving systemic immunosuppression were excluded from the trial. Peripheral blood for TCR sequencing was collected from all dose cohorts at baseline, on cycle 4 day 1, and on cycle 7 day 1. Samples were obtained from an open-label, multicenter, first-in-human phase I dose-escalation trial of ivuxolimab. Adults with locally advanced or metastatic melanoma, renal cell, hepatocellular, or head and neck squamous cell carcinoma were enrolled in the trial. Before TCR sequencing, CD4+ T cells and CD8+ T cells were sorted from peripheral blood as separate populations. The germline V and J ends show losses of 3 bases and 0 bases respectively, and no gene match explains 3 bases of the junction. The CDR3 runs 15 residues from the cysteine to the phenylalanine. Of the read, only the CDR3 DNA is kept; its 45 bases are in frame from base 1. CDR1 MGHDK and CDR2 SYGVNS are derived from the germline V gene.

Genomic DNA was extracted from sorted cells for sequencing of the TCRbeta CDR3 region. The immunoSEQ Assay was used for sequencing of TCRbeta CDR3 regions. The table comes from immuneACCESS by way of TCRdb, which keeps in-frame sequences with V and J called. Part of the clones is missing from these tables; in studies checked, under half for an unresolved V gene and the rest for unknown reasons. Within this sample are approximately 56,000 clones, with more than 80% of them counted one time only. The ten largest clones take up 0.69% of the sample. The chain uses TRBV25-1 and TRBJ2-3, and 7 junctional nucleotides match TRBD2. The material sequenced was CD4+ or CD8+ T cells sorted from blood, taken in a trial of the OX40 agonist ivuxolimab. This clonotype was obtained from an adult with an advanced solid tumor such as melanoma, head and neck, liver or kidney cancer. The CDR3 loop reads CASSEWRGSTDTQYF. The sequence in DNA is TGTGCCAGCAGTGAGTGGCGGGGGAGCACAGATACGCAGTATTTT.